This note documents a single T cell receptor beta chain sequence. Ipilimumab, 1 mg/kg, started 14 to 28 days after autologous transplant. These data come from a study of ipilimumab plus nivolumab after autologous stem cell transplantation. Study summary: The DLBCL group included primary refractory and relapsed cases.

TCRdb's copy holds only in-frame clones and misses some; the assay was immunoSEQ multiplex PCR. Counted here are about 18,000 clones, just under 80% occurring once; the ten biggest clones make up 10%. Trimming cost V 7 bases and J 2 bases; bases outside gene matches: 6. CDR3 size: 15 residues. Per the germline V gene, CDR1 is MNHNS and CDR2 is SASEGT. This TCR was sampled from a male donor with diffuse large B-cell lymphoma. The chain combines TRBV6-1 with TRBJ2-3, with 10 bases matching TRBD2. The sequences come from PBMCs, collected in a trial of ipilimumab plus nivolumab as post-transplant consolidation. CDR3 DNA sequence: TGTGCCAGCACCTCTACTAGCGGGATCACAGATACGCAGTATTTT. Translated: CASTSTSGITDTQYF.